This T cell receptor (beta chain) was found in a study of OX40 agonist ivuxolimab in advanced cancers. Trimming took off 4 bases at V and 2 bases at J, with 14 bases between the two ends. The CDR3 has 15 residues. Per the germline V gene, CDR1 is SGDLS and CDR2 is YYNGEE. Sampling times: baseline, cycle 4 day 1, cycle 7 day 1. TCRdb's copy holds only in-frame clones and misses some; the assay was immunoSEQ multiplex PCR. The repertoire has approximately 90,000 clones, 87% of them found once; the top ten carry more than 4%. Sequenced here: CD4+ or CD8+ T cells sorted from blood, sampled in a trial of the OX40 agonist ivuxolimab. The source of this sequence is an adult with an advanced solid tumor such as melanoma, head and neck, liver or kidney cancer. The rearrangement links TRBV9 to TRBJ2-3, with no clear D. CDR3 in amino acids: CASSLASGPTDTQYF. The DNA of the CDR3 is TGTGCCAGCAGCCTCGCCAGTGGGCCCACAGATACGCAGTATTTT.